A single sample gave rise to the 13 T cell receptor beta chains below, sequenced in a study of blood T cell repertoires in COVID-19. Assay used: immunoSEQ multiplex PCR; TCRdb lists only in-frame clones, some missing. The sample shows some 350,000 clones, over 75% of them seen only once. What was sequenced was PBMCs or T cells enriched from blood (not recorded which). Receptor source: a woman aged 30 to 39 who had recovered from COVID-19.

The CDR3 loop is CASFFQGLSTDPTMEQYF. DNA for the CDR3: TGTGCCAGCTTCTTCCAGGGATTGAGTACGGACCCTACGATGGAGCAGTACTTC. The chain recombines TRBV2 with TRBJ2-7; possibly TRBD1 for D (5 bases). In germline, CDR1 is SNHLY, CDR2 FYNNEI. V gave up 8 bases and J gave up 7 bases, with 33 bases separating them. The CDR3 spans 18 residues.

The chain has TRBV6-5 and TRBJ1-5; TRBD1 matches 9 bases. The CDR3 totals 15 residues. CDR1 is MNHEY, CDR2 SVGAGI, per germline. V was clipped by 2 bases and J by 9 bases; unmatched bases: 8. For the CDR3, the DNA is TGTGCCAGCAGTTACGGGGGACAGGGCCAATGGCCCCAGCATTTT. It yields the protein CASSYGGQGQWPQHF.

V gene TRBV5-8 combines with J gene TRBJ1-1; D may be TRBD1 (6 bases). V lost 1 base, J lost 3 bases, and 10 bases lay in between. The CDR3 totals 14 residues. Germline V gene data show CDR1 as SGHTS and CDR2 as YDEGEE. CDR3 sequence: CASSLWGRDTEAFF. DNA for the CDR3: TGTGCCAGCAGCTTGTGGGGGCGGGACACTGAAGCTTTCTTT.

This clone turned up a few times. CDR3 nucleotide sequence: TGTGCCAGCGGGTTGCCGCTGGGGAGTTACAATGAGCAGTTCTTC. Translated: CASGLPLGSYNEQFF. The rearrangement uses TRBV7-9 and TRBJ2-1; a possible D gene is TRBD2 (5 bases). The germline V gene has CDR1 SEHNR and CDR2 FQNEAQ (reference sequence). The CDR3 totals 15 residues. The V end lost 8 bases, the J end lost 4 bases, and 18 bases lay between the germline ends.

This clone showed up just a few times. This chain links TRBV4-1 with TRBJ2-2; 11 nucleotides align to TRBD2. Germline CDR1 and CDR2: MGHRA and YSYEKL. V shed 3 bases and J 0 bases; nucleotides not matched to a gene: 12. This CDR3 has 20 residues. CDR3 in DNA: TGCGCCAGCAGCCAGAGCCGGTCGCTAGCGGGAGGCTCGAACACCGGGGAGCTGTTTTTT. Translating it yields CASSQSRSLAGGSNTGELFF.

This chain connects TRBV7-6 to TRBJ2-3; unclear D gene. CDR3 size: 16 residues. V was trimmed by 3 bases and J by 0 bases, leaving 13 bases between them. Germline-derived CDR1 and CDR2 are SGHVS and FNYEAQ. In nucleotides, the CDR3 is TGTGCCAGCAGCTTGGCCCCTAGTGCTAGCACAGATACGCAGTATTTT. Translated: CASSLAPSASTDTQYF.

The chain combines TRBV5-6 with TRBJ1-2; the D is unclear. Germline assignment: CDR1 SGHDT and CDR2 YYEEEE. This CDR3 contains 14 residues. V lost 3 bases and J lost 3, with 12 bases in between. The CDR3 here is CASSSRPRDYGYTF. The CDR3 bases are TGTGCCAGCAGCTCAAGACCTCGGGACTATGGCTACACCTTC.

This clone is a singleton in its sample. The CDR3 region is CASRRGGLNEQFF. The CDR3 nucleotides are TGTGCCAGCAGGCGGGGGGGGCTCAATGAGCAGTTCTTC. The rearrangement uses TRBV27 and TRBJ2-1, with 9 bases lining up with TRBD2. Losses at the gene ends were 6 bases for V and 6 bases for J; bases not matched to a gene: 3. The germline CDR1 and CDR2 sequences are MNHEY and SMNVEV (reference sequence). The CDR3 covers 13 residues.

V gene TRBV6-5 combines with J gene TRBJ1-5, with D perhaps TRBD1 (5 bases). The germline V gene encodes CDR1 MNHEY and CDR2 SVGAGI. V was trimmed by 6 bases and J by 0 bases, leaving 9 bases between them. The CDR3 totals 14 residues. The CDR3 sequence: CASRVDSSNQPQHF. The CDR3 coding sequence is TGTGCCAGCAGAGTCGACAGTAGCAATCAGCCCCAGCATTTT.

The chain links TRBV6-1 to TRBJ2-1; TRBD2 matches 14 bases. Trimming took 2 bases from V and 7 from J; bases not matched to a gene: 7. CDR1 and CDR2 (germline): MNHNS, SASEGT. The CDR3 extends over 17 amino acids. The CDR3: CASSELIGLAGGNEQFF. CDR3 nucleotide sequence: TGTGCCAGCAGTGAATTAATTGGACTAGCGGGAGGAAATGAGCAGTTCTTC.

This chain joins TRBV11-2 and TRBJ2-1; 8 nucleotides agree with TRBD2. Trimming took 5 bases from V and 7 from J; bases not matched to a gene: 13. This CDR3 has 16 residues. Germline CDR1 reads SGHAT; CDR2 reads FQNNGV. The chain's CDR3 is CASSRVNGGANNEQFF. The CDR3 DNA reads TGTGCCAGCAGCAGAGTAAACGGGGGGGCCAATAATGAGCAGTTCTTC.

This clone was found once. This chain uses TRBV5-6 with TRBJ2-1, with TRBD2 matching 11 bases. The CDR3 is made up of 16 amino acids. The V gene's germline CDR1 is SGHDT and CDR2 YYEEEE. V lost 0 bases and J lost 5; bases outside the gene matches: 4. The CDR3 is CASSLALAGANNEQFF. The CDR3 DNA reads as TGTGCCAGCAGCTTGGCACTAGCGGGGGCAAACAATGAGCAGTTCTTC.

The chain recombines TRBV5-6 with TRBJ1-6; TRBD1 aligns across 9 bases. CDR3 size: 15 residues. V lost 4 bases and J lost 3; bases outside the gene matches: 2. The germline CDR1 and CDR2 sequences are SGHDT and YYEEEE. For the CDR3, the DNA is TGTGCCAGCAGCCCGACAGGGGGCTATAATTCACCCCTCCACTTT. Translation: CASSPTGGYNSPLHF.